The 10 T cell receptor beta chains below come from one sample, sequenced in a study of cytomegalovirus exposure and HLA in healthy donors. With 60 Vbeta and 13 Jbeta primers, the PCR was carried out. Clones were sequenced by immunoSEQ multiplex PCR, and TCRdb holds only the in-frame ones, with some missing. The table lists approximately 150,000 clones, over 70% of them singletons, with around 7.2% in the top ten. Sequences were obtained from PBMCs. The receptors were sampled from a man aged 30-40 years in good health and CMV-seropositive.

This clone was picked up a small number of times. The V and J genes are TRBV7-2 and TRBJ1-3; the D is unclear. CDR1 SGHTA and CDR2 FQGNSA come from the germline V gene. V gave up 3 bases and J gave up 1 base, with 16 bases separating them. The CDR3 runs 17 residues. This chain's CDR3 is CASSFYSVPASGNTIYF. In DNA form, the CDR3 reads TGTGCCAGCAGCTTCTACTCGGTTCCAGCGTCTGGAAACACCATATATTTT.

J is TRBJ2-3 and V is TRBV5-6; TRBD2 matches 9 bases. V was pared by 0 bases and J by 6 bases, with 11 bases of the junction left unmatched. This CDR3 is built from 17 residues. Germline CDR1 and CDR2: SGHDT and YYEEEE. The CDR3 protein is CASSLASSGTLRDTQYF. As DNA, the CDR3 is TGTGCCAGCAGCTTGGCCTCTAGCGGGACCCTTCGGGATACGCAGTATTTT.

This chain joins TRBV19 and TRBJ1-5, with D possibly TRBD1 on 5 matching bases. V was shortened by 7 bases and J by 1 base, with 14 bases between the two germline ends. CDR1 is LNHDA and CDR2 is SQIVND in the germline V gene (reference sequence). This CDR3 has 15 amino acids. CDR3 nucleotides: TGTGCCAGTACCTTGGGGGGAGGGAGCAATCAGCCCCAGCATTTT. It translates to CASTLGGGSNQPQHF. Together with reference TRBV19 and TRBJ1-5, the CDR3 gives the full variable domain: DGGITQSPKYLFRKEGQNVTLSCEQNLNHDAMYWYRQDPGQGLRLIYYSQIVNDFQKGDIAEGYSVSREKKESFPLTVTSAQKNPTAFYLCASTLGGGSNQPQHFGDGTRLSIL.

CDR3 nucleotide sequence: TGCGCCAGCAGCTTAGGACAGGGAGGGTCCTCTGGGGCCAACGTCCTGACTTTC. This codes for CASSLGQGGSSGANVLTF. The genes are TRBV5-1 and TRBJ2-6, with D perhaps matching TRBD1 (8 bases). Germline-derived CDR1 and CDR2 are SGHRS and YFSETQ. V lost 2 bases and J 0 bases, leaving 15 bases between the germline ends. The CDR3 consists of 18 residues.

This clone came up a few times. The rearrangement uses TRBV7-2 and TRBJ2-1; D remains unclear. This CDR3 region has 12 residues. V gave up 5 bases and J gave up 9 bases, with 11 bases separating them. Germline values: CDR1 SGHTA, CDR2 FQGNSA. The CDR3 protein is CASSPVLGEQFF. Written as DNA, the CDR3 is TGTGCCAGCAGCCCAGTCCTAGGTGAGCAGTTCTTC.

V is TRBV7-3 and J is TRBJ2-1; TRBD2 aligns across 8 bases. Trimming took 5 bases from V and 9 from J; bases not matched to a gene: 6. Germline CDR1 and CDR2: SGHTA and FQGTGA. This CDR3 has 13 residues. CDR3 sequence reads: CASSQISGGEQFF. In nucleotides, the CDR3 is TGTGCCAGCAGCCAAATCAGCGGGGGTGAGCAGTTCTTC.

This chain connects TRBV28 to TRBJ2-5; 12 nucleotides match TRBD1. Losses at the gene ends were 7 bases for V and 4 bases for J; bases not matched to a gene: 7. The germline V gene encodes CDR1 MDHEN and CDR2 SYDVKM. This CDR3 region has 15 residues. The CDR3 region is CASTIGTGGLETQYF. The DNA of the CDR3 is TGTGCCAGCACCATAGGGACAGGGGGCCTAGAGACCCAGTACTTC.

In this sample, this clone turned up once. This chain connects TRBV5-5 to TRBJ1-2, with 7 bases that match TRBD1. From germline, CDR1 is SGHKS and CDR2 YYEKEE (reference sequence). The V gene end was trimmed by 4 bases and the J gene end by 8 bases; junction bases not matched to a gene: 11. This CDR3 is built from 14 residues. The CDR3 is CASSPVGGAGGYTF. CDR3 sequence (DNA): TGTGCCAGCAGCCCGGTAGGGGGCGCGGGGGGCTACACCTTC.

The chain joins TRBV7-2 to TRBJ2-1, with 10 bases lining up with TRBD2. The CDR3 has 15 amino acids. The V gene's germline CDR1 is SGHTA and CDR2 FQGNSA. Trimming took 5 bases from V and 4 from J; bases not matched to a gene: 5. CDR3 DNA: TGTGCCAGCAGCCCGCTAGCGGGAGCATACAATGAGCAGTTCTTC. Encoded protein: CASSPLAGAYNEQFF.

This clone came up once. The V call is TRBV11-2, the J call TRBJ2-7, with 13 positions matching TRBD2. Germline loops: CDR1 SGHAT, CDR2 FQNNGV. The CDR3 has 18 residues. Trimming cost V 1 base and J 4 bases; bases outside gene matches: 10. CDR3 region: CASSLGELAGGPLYEQYF. The CDR3 DNA is TGTGCCAGCAGCTTAGGTGAACTAGCGGGGGGGCCTCTGTACGAGCAGTACTTC.